This entry lists 21 T cell receptor beta chains sequenced from one sample in a study of human T cells and chemical hapten exposure. The sample's time point: pre-sensitization, week 0. This sample's treatment: therapeutic diphenylcyclopropenone sensitization with weekly scalp DPC. Each CDR3 protein is one row after TCRdb ran MiXCR on the RACE reads. This table holds 300,000 to 450,000 distinct CDR3 sequences, 5.5% found once. The starting material was whole blood, obtained in connection with sensitization to the hapten diphenylcyclopropenone (DPC). These receptors originate from a woman between 18 and 29 years old with alopecia areata. Some clones in this sample may be carry-over from other donors' samples.

This clonotype was seen repeatedly, ten times or more. CDR3 loop: CASSQRQRGANTDTQYF. The CDR3 bases are TGTGCCAGCAGCCAACGTCAGCGGGGCGCAAACACAGATACGCAGTATTTT. The chain is built from TRBV3-1 and TRBJ2-3, with 7 bases aligning to TRBD2. The V and J ends lost 2 bases and 2 bases, in that order; junction bases with no gene match: 10. Germline V lookup: CDR1 LGHDT, CDR2 YNNKEL (reference sequence). CDR3 size: 17 residues.

The V gene is TRBV6-5, the J gene TRBJ2-2; a possible D gene is TRBD2 (6 bases). This CDR3 is built from 15 residues. V was pared by 6 bases and J by 11 bases, with 22 bases between. The germline V gene encodes CDR1 MNHEY and CDR2 SVGAGI. DNA for the CDR3: TGTGCCAGCAGCCCCCGGGGGACTCCTCGCGGAGAGCTGTTTTTT. This sequence encodes CASSPRGTPRGELFF.

The CDR3 reads CASKRVNEKLFF. CDR3 coding DNA: TGTGCCAGCAAAAGGGTTAATGAAAAACTGTTTTTT. V is TRBV2 and J is TRBJ1-4; D is ambiguous. Germline V gene sequence: CDR1 SNHLY, CDR2 FYNNEI. This CDR3 has 12 amino acids. The ends were cut back, 7 bases at V and 4 bases at J, with 7 bases in the middle.

This clonotype was counted only a few times. The chain couples TRBV12-3 or TRBV12-4 to TRBJ1-4, with 7 bases that match TRBD1. V was pared by 5 bases and J by 0 bases, with 6 bases of the junction left unmatched. CDR3 length: 16 amino acids. The CDR3 loop is CASSRTGLATNEKLFF. In nucleotides, the CDR3 is TGTGCCAGCAGTCGGACAGGCCTTGCAACTAATGAAAAACTGTTTTTT.

This clonotype was recorded many times. The CDR3 loop reads CASSFPSDGGQEGFRETQYF. DNA for the CDR3: TGTGCCAGCAGTTTCCCATCGGACGGAGGACAAGAGGGCTTCCGAGAGACCCAGTACTTC. The V gene is TRBV28, the J gene TRBJ2-5; perhaps D is TRBD1 or TRBD2 (5 bases each). This CDR3 region has 20 residues. Trimming pared 3 bases from V and 4 bases from J, leaving 30 bases between. The germline V gene has CDR1 MDHEN and CDR2 SYDVKM.

This clonotype was seen at least ten times. The genes are TRBV6-5 and TRBJ2-5; no clear D gene. V lost 0 bases and J 2 bases, leaving 10 bases between the germline ends. Germline CDR1 MNHEY, CDR2 SVGAGI. The CDR3 contains 15 residues. The CDR3 region has the DNA TGTGCCAGCAGTTACTCCCTCGCGCCTCAAGAGACCCAGTACTTC. Protein sequence: CASSYSLAPQETQYF.

This clonotype showed up many times. This chain uses TRBV4-3 with TRBJ1-4; D gene uncertain. The V end lost 1 base, the J end lost 0 bases, and 6 bases lay between the germline ends. The CDR3 covers 15 residues. Germline-derived CDR1 and CDR2 are LGHNA and YSLEER. The CDR3 region has the DNA TGCGCCAGCAGCCAAGTTGGGGCAACTAATGAAAAACTGTTTTTT. Protein: CASSQVGATNEKLFF.

This clonotype has just a few counts. This chain uses TRBV4-3 with TRBJ1-3, with D possibly being TRBD1 (6 bases). V was cut by 4 bases and J by 0 bases, with 10 bases left in between. Germline V gene data show CDR1 as LGHNA and CDR2 as YSLEER. CDR3 length: 15 residues. The CDR3 loop reads CASSPGQLSGNTIYF. For the CDR3, the DNA is TGCGCCAGCAGCCCCGGACAGCTCTCTGGAAACACCATATATTTT.

The V and J genes are TRBV12-3 or TRBV12-4 and TRBJ1-6; D is unclear. The CDR3 consists of 17 residues. V lost 3 bases and J lost 4, with 16 bases in between. CDR3 in DNA: TGTGCCAGCAGTTTCGAGGCAGGCTATTTTTATAATTCACCCCTCCACTTT. It encodes CASSFEAGYFYNSPLHF.

This clonotype was observed a few times. J is TRBJ2-1 and V is TRBV11-2; 8 bases match TRBD1. J gave up 4 bases and V 5 bases, and 7 bases lay outside the gene matches. There are 15 residues in the CDR3. Germline V lookup: CDR1 SGHAT, CDR2 FQNNGV. The CDR3 here is CASSPSQGAYNEQFF. The CDR3 bases are TGTGCCAGCAGCCCCTCCCAGGGGGCTTACAATGAGCAGTTCTTC.

This clonotype has at least ten counts. The gene calls are TRBV5-1 and TRBJ1-2; D not certain. Trimming cost V 1 base and J 3 bases, with 10 bases left between them. Per germline, CDR1 SGHRS and CDR2 YFSETQ. This CDR3 has 14 amino acids. CDR3 coding DNA: TGCGCCAGCAGCTTGTCTGCGGGAGACTATGGCTACACCTTC. It yields the protein CASSLSAGDYGYTF. Full variable domain (missing parts from reference TRBV5-1 and TRBJ1-2): KAGVTQTPRYLIKTRGQQVTLSCSPISGHRSVSWYQQTPGQGLQFLFEYFSETQRNKGNFPGRFSGRQFSNSRSEMNVSTLELGDSALYLCASSLSAGDYGYTFGSGTRLTVV.

This clonotype occurred a few times. This rearrangement joins TRBV4-2 to TRBJ2-7; 7 nucleotides line up with TRBD1. V lost 4 bases, J lost 1 base, and 7 bases stayed unmatched. CDR3 length: 15 amino acids. The germline V gene encodes CDR1 LGHNA and CDR2 YNFKEQ. DNA of the CDR3: TGTGCCAGCAGCCCGCCCGGACAGGAATCCTACGAGCAGTACTTC. Its protein is CASSPPGQESYEQYF.

The chain recombines TRBV18 with TRBJ2-6; 8 bases match TRBD1. The CDR3 contains 18 residues. V trimming: 3 bases; J trimming: 2 bases; junction bases outside the gene matches: 9. In germline, CDR1 is KGHSH, CDR2 LQKENI. Written as DNA, the CDR3 is TGTGCCAGCTCACCGCGGCCAGGGGGCGAAGCTGGGGCCAACGTCCTGACTTTC. Residues: CASSPRPGGEAGANVLTF.

V usage is TRBV6-1 and J usage is TRBJ2-7; tentatively, D is TRBD2 (5 bases). Germline CDR1 is MNHNS and CDR2 is SASEGT. Deletions cut 0 bases from V and 9 bases from J, with 9 bases between. This CDR3 comprises 12 residues. CDR3 residues: CASSEAGEVQYF. The CDR3 DNA follows: TGTGCCAGCAGTGAAGCCGGGGAAGTGCAGTACTTC.

This clonotype has only a few counts. The V call is TRBV4-1, the J call TRBJ1-1; 8 bases are shared with TRBD1. The germline V gene encodes CDR1 MGHRA and CDR2 YSYEKL. This CDR3 region has 17 residues. The ends lost 4 bases at V and 10 bases at J; junction bases unmatched: 20. DNA of the CDR3: TGCGCCAGCAGCCCCTACACATTATACGGACAGGGCGAACGAGCTTTCTTT. Translating gives CASSPYTLYGQGERAFF.

This rearrangement joins TRBV7-9 to TRBJ2-5, with no clear D. The CDR3 length is 12 residues. V lost 4 bases, J lost 5 bases, and 8 bases lay in between. Per the germline V gene, CDR1 is SEHNR and CDR2 is FQNEAQ (reference sequence). CDR3 in DNA: TGTGCCAGCAGCTCGATCCCCGAGACCCAGTACTTC. This encodes CASSSIPETQYF. The full variable domain, completed using reference TRBV7-9 and TRBJ2-5, is DTGVSQNPRHKITKRGQNVTFRCDPISEHNRLYWYRQTLGQGPEFLTYFQNEAQLEKSRLLSDRFSAERPKGSFSTLEIQRTEQGDSAMYLCASSSIPETQYFGPGTRLLVL.

In its sample, this clonotype was seen a few times. V is TRBV12-3 or TRBV12-4 and J is TRBJ1-1; D is unresolved. The CDR3 loop spans 12 amino acids. V was pared by 8 bases and J by 1 base, with 8 bases between. CDR3 DNA sequence: TGTGCCAGCCTCAGATCGAACACTGAAGCTTTCTTT. Amino acid sequence: CASLRSNTEAFF.

This chain connects TRBV20-1 to TRBJ1-6; D gene uncertain. This CDR3 comprises 16 residues. V was pared by 3 bases and J by 6 bases, with 18 bases between. Germline V CDR1 and CDR2: DFQATT, SNEGSKA (reference sequence). The CDR3 coding sequence is TGCAGTGCTAGTGGGTCCCCTGAGATCCGTAATTCACCCCTCCACTTT. Amino acids: CSASGSPEIRNSPLHF.

This chain uses TRBV27 with TRBJ2-6; D unclear. Germline V CDR1 and CDR2: MNHEY, SMNVEV (reference sequence). Deletions cut 4 bases from V and 0 bases from J, with 10 bases between. CDR3 size: 16 residues. The CDR3 DNA follows: TGTGCCAGCAGTTGGGCTCCGGACTCTGGGGCCAACGTCCTGACTTTC. Translation: CASSWAPDSGANVLTF.

This clonotype was picked up many times. The chain is built from TRBV9 and TRBJ2-7; 7 bases agree with TRBD1. Per the germline V gene, CDR1 is SGDLS and CDR2 is YYNGEE. The length of the CDR3 is 15 residues. V gave up 0 bases and J gave up 2 bases; unmatched junction bases: 5. The CDR3 DNA reads as TGTGCCAGCAGCGTAGGACAGGGCCCCGCCTACGAGCAGTACTTC. Its translation is CASSVGQGPAYEQYF. The entire variable domain, with the rest obtained from reference TRBV9 and TRBJ2-7, is as follows: DSGVTQTPKHLITATGQRVTLRCSPRSGDLSVYWYQQSLDQGLQFLIQYYNGEERAKGNILERFSAQQFPDLHSELNLSSLELGDSALYFCASSVGQGPAYEQYFGPGTRLTVT.

The chain recombines TRBV7-2 with TRBJ1-1, with a possible D match to TRBD1 (5 bases). Per germline, CDR1 SGHTA and CDR2 FQGNSA. CDR3 length: 12 residues. Between the trimmed V and J ends, which lost 11 bases and 3 bases, there was a span of 13 bases. The CDR3 spells CAGGKIDTEAFF. As DNA, the CDR3 is TGTGCCGGGGGAAAAATAGACACTGAAGCTTTCTTT.